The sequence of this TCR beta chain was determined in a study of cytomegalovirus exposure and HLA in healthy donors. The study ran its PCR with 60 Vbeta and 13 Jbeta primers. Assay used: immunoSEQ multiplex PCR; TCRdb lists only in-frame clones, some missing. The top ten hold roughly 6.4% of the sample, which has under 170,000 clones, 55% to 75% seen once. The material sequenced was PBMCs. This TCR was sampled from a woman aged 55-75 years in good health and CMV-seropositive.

CDR3 nucleotide sequence: TGTGCCAGCACCCAACGCGGGGGTGTTGAGACCCAGTACTTC. Translation gives CASTQRGGVETQYF. This rearrangement joins TRBV28 to TRBJ2-5, with TRBD2 matching over 7 bases. This CDR3 is built from 14 residues. CDR1 is MDHEN, CDR2 SYDVKM, per germline. Trimming cost V 7 bases and J 5 bases; bases outside gene matches: 10.